Only one count was recorded for the clone carrying this T cell receptor beta chain. Its cognate antigen is unknown. This record belongs to a study of cytomegalovirus exposure and HLA in healthy donors. Across the whole study: Out of roughly 200 million T cells, an earlier analysis found about 120 million unique TCR beta sequences in total. Of the donors genotyped, a few hundred in all, 75% to 85% fell in the Caucasian-associated ancestry cluster. Study-wide results and limits: Cytomegalovirus status was reportedly diagnosed by the classifier with high specificity and sensitivity.

There are 14 residues in the CDR3. CDR1 and CDR2 (germline): MNHEY, SMNVEV (reference sequence). The junction had 1 base not matched to a gene; V was cut back by 1 base and J by 2 bases. The study ran its PCR with 60 Vbeta and 13 Jbeta primers. Method: immunoSEQ multiplex PCR; TCRdb's copy keeps in-frame clones and lacks some. Of approximately 130,000 clones in the sample, roughly 80% were seen once. The material sequenced was PBMCs. The chain joins TRBV27 to TRBJ2-7; TRBD1 aligns across 8 bases. This clonotype was obtained from a boy aged 5-17 years in good health and CMV-seronegative. The CDR3: CASSLLGQAYEQYF. The DNA for the CDR3 is TGTGCCAGCAGTTTATTGGGACAGGCCTACGAGCAGTACTTC.